What follows are 27 T cell receptor beta chains derived from one specimen sequenced in a study of CD8 T cells in ankylosing spondylitis. One entry per CDR3 protein results from TCRdb running MiXCR on the 5' RACE reads. Found here are about 250,000 distinct CDR3 sequences, roughly 10% of them singletons; the top ten hold 2.6%. The specimen sequenced was blood, either unsorted or a sorted T cell fraction (not recorded which). The receptors were gathered from a male donor with ankylosing spondylitis or in good health (not recorded which).

A few counts support this clonotype. The chain links TRBV29-1 to TRBJ2-7; D possibly uses TRBD1 or TRBD2 (5 bases each). CDR3 length: 13 residues. V was trimmed by 2 bases and J by 5 bases, leaving 13 bases between them. CDR1 is SQVTM and CDR2 is ANQGSEA in the germline V gene. The CDR3 region has the DNA TGCAGCGTTGAACCGGGGCACGCGGACGAGCAGTACTTC. Amino acids: CSVEPGHADEQYF.

This clonotype was seen at least ten times. The V call is TRBV5-1, the J call TRBJ2-1, with D tentatively TRBD1 (6 bases). Germline V gene data show CDR1 as SGHRS and CDR2 as YFSETQ. The V end lost 2 bases, the J end lost 2 bases, and 17 bases lay between the germline ends. This CDR3 is 17 amino acids long. The CDR3 DNA is TGCGCCAGCAGCTTCCTTGGACAGTTGCAAACCTACAATGAGCAGTTCTTC. Its translation is CASSFLGQLQTYNEQFF. The entire variable domain, with the rest obtained from reference TRBV5-1 and TRBJ2-1, is as follows: KAGVTQTPRYLIKTRGQQVTLSCSPISGHRSVSWYQQTPGQGLQFLFEYFSETQRNKGNFPGRFSGRQFSNSRSEMNVSTLELGDSALYLCASSFLGQLQTYNEQFFGPGTRLTVL.

This clonotype has a count of ten or more. The chain is built from TRBV6-1 and TRBJ1-5; the match to TRBD1 covers 7 bases. The CDR3 is made up of 17 amino acids. The germline V gene encodes CDR1 MNHNS and CDR2 SASEGT. The V gene end was trimmed by 1 base and the J gene end by 0 bases; junction bases not matched to a gene: 6. This CDR3 reads CASSEGQGWNSNQPQHF. The DNA of the CDR3 is TGTGCCAGCAGTGAAGGACAGGGCTGGAATAGCAATCAGCCCCAGCATTTT.

In its sample, this clonotype was seen many times. V usage is TRBV20-1 and J usage is TRBJ2-3, with 8 nucleotides matching TRBD1. Germline CDR1 and CDR2: DFQATT and SNEGSKA (reference sequence). V lost 4 bases, J lost 2 bases, and 8 bases stayed unmatched. There are 15 residues in the CDR3. DNA for the CDR3: TGCAGTGCTATTGGACAGGGCTTTTCCACAGATACGCAGTATTTT. Residues: CSAIGQGFSTDTQYF.

This clonotype has a count of ten or more. The J gene is TRBJ2-7, the V gene TRBV5-1; D gene unclear. The CDR3 contains 12 residues. Germline-derived CDR1 and CDR2 are SGHRS and YFSETQ. V lost 1 base and J 2 bases, leaving 4 bases between the germline ends. The CDR3 region is CASSLRTYEQYF. DNA for the CDR3: TGCGCCAGCAGCTTGAGAACCTACGAGCAGTACTTC.

This clonotype occurred many times. The CDR3: CASSLKQTSEYSYTF. The CDR3 region has the DNA TGCGCCAGCAGCTTGAAACAGACCTCAGAATATAGCTACACCTTC. The chain uses TRBV5-1 and TRBJ1-2; D is unclear. CDR1 and CDR2 from the germline V gene are SGHRS and YFSETQ. The V end lost 1 base, the J end lost 9 bases, and 19 bases lay between the germline ends. The CDR3 has 15 residues.

This clonotype was counted between two and nine times. The rearrangement links TRBV27 to TRBJ2-3, with D perhaps TRBD2 (5 bases). Germline CDR1 MNHEY, CDR2 SMNVEV (reference sequence). The CDR3 runs to 18 residues. V was cut by 1 base and J by 6 bases, with 23 bases left in between. CDR3 in DNA: TGTGCCAGCAGTTTATTAGGCTCTTTCGAGGGCAGTGGGGATACGCAGTATTTT. Protein: CASSLLGSFEGSGDTQYF.

In its sample, this clonotype was seen a few times. The rearrangement links TRBV5-1 to TRBJ2-1; 8 positions agree with TRBD1. The length of the CDR3 is 16 residues. The junction had 9 bases not matched to a gene; V was cut back by 4 bases and J by 3 bases. Germline V CDR1 and CDR2: SGHRS, YFSETQ. The CDR3 DNA follows: TGCGCCAGCAGCCTAACGACAGGGGTTTTCTACAATGAGCAGTTCTTC. Its translation: CASSLTTGVFYNEQFF.

In this sample, this clonotype turned up many times. The chain links TRBV7-6 to TRBJ2-1, with D uncertain. The CDR3 is made up of 15 amino acids. CDR1 and CDR2 (germline): SGHVS, FNYEAQ. V lost 2 bases to trimming and J lost 4 bases, with 12 bases between them. DNA of the CDR3: TGTGCCAGCAGCTTAAAAGGATCCGGGTACAATGAGCAGTTCTTC. This encodes CASSLKGSGYNEQFF.

This clonotype was seen more than once but under ten times. V gene TRBV11-3 combines with J gene TRBJ2-7; TRBD2 is a possible D gene (5 bases). Germline V gene data show CDR1 as SGHNT and CDR2 as YENEEA. CDR3 length equals 14 residues. V was shortened by 2 bases and J by 7 bases, with 15 bases between the two germline ends. The CDR3 loop is CASSLQNAGWEQYF. CDR3 in DNA: TGTGCCAGCAGCTTACAAAACGCGGGCTGGGAGCAGTACTTC.

This clonotype came up a few times. The chain recombines TRBV11-2 with TRBJ2-2; 14 bases line up with TRBD2. V lost 7 bases and J lost 7; bases outside the gene matches: 14. CDR3 length equals 18 residues. Germline lookup yields CDR1 SGHAT and CDR2 FQNNGV. The CDR3 coding sequence is TGTGCCAGCAATTCCCGGGTGGGACTAGCGGGAGTTGGCGGGGAGCTGTTTTTT. It specifies CASNSRVGLAGVGGELFF.

This clonotype was found many times. The CDR3 nucleotides are TGTGCCAGCAGTTTTGGGTACACAGATACGCAGTATTTT. This sequence encodes CASSFGYTDTQYF. The rearrangement uses TRBV12-3 or TRBV12-4 and TRBJ2-3, with D uncertain. The V end was cut by 3 bases, the J end by 2 bases, with 6 bases between. CDR3 length equals 13 residues.

The genes are TRBV5-4 and TRBJ1-4; 9 positions agree with TRBD1. Germline assignment: CDR1 SGHNT and CDR2 YYREEE (reference sequence). The CDR3 extends over 14 amino acids. The ends lost 4 bases at V and 5 bases at J; junction bases unmatched: 3. The CDR3 loop reads CASSRDRVNEKLFF. The CDR3 DNA is TGTGCCAGCAGCCGGGACAGGGTGAATGAAAAACTGTTTTTT.

This clonotype was detected many times. This chain uses TRBV27 with TRBJ2-6, with D possibly called TRBD1 or TRBD2 (5 bases each). With 5 bases removed from V and 0 bases from J, the gap between germline ends came to 20 bases. From germline, CDR1 is MNHEY and CDR2 SMNVEV (reference sequence). There are 19 residues in the CDR3. As DNA, the CDR3 is TGTGCCAGCAGTCGTAGTAGAACGGGACCGAACTCTGGGGCCAACGTCCTGACTTTC. Translated, it gives CASSRSRTGPNSGANVLTF.

This clonotype has ten or more counts. The chain links TRBV7-9 to TRBJ2-1, with D perhaps given as TRBD1 or TRBD2 (5 bases each). The V end was cut by 5 bases, the J end by 8 bases, with 10 bases between. Germline V CDR1 and CDR2: SEHNR, FQNEAQ (reference sequence). This CDR3 spans 12 amino acids. The CDR3 DNA reads TGTGCCAGCAGCGGGGCGGGCGATGAGCAGTTCTTC. This translates into CASSGAGDEQFF.

This clonotype was seen many times. At one end, the junction sequence differs from germline, possibly due to a read error. The chain combines TRBV3-1 with TRBJ1-2, with D possibly TRBD1 on 5 matching bases. Germline V gene sequence: CDR1 LGHDT, CDR2 YNNKEL (reference sequence). The CDR3 length is 11 residues. The CDR3: CASSQADSNAF. CDR3 bases: TGTGCCAGCAGCCAAGCCGACAGCAACGCCTTC.

The table lists this clonotype with many counts. The chain is built from TRBV29-1 and TRBJ2-7; D unclear. The CDR3 has 13 residues. Germline CDR1 reads SQVTM; CDR2 reads ANQGSEA. V dropped 5 bases and J dropped 1 base, with 12 bases sitting between them. CDR3 sequence (DNA): TGCAGCGTTCCATCGGGTAGTTCCTACGAGCAGTACTTC. Protein sequence: CSVPSGSSYEQYF.

This clonotype was observed many times. The V call is TRBV21-1, the J call TRBJ2-7; no check of the table's D call, TRBD1, against the DNA was made. TRBV21-1 is a pseudogene segment. The CDR3 spans 16 residues. The DNA of the CDR3 is TGTGCCAGCAGCTCTGAGCTCCGGGACAGGGGCCACGAGCAGTACTTC. Protein: CASSSELRDRGHEQYF.

The rearrangement uses TRBV3-1 and TRBJ2-1; TRBD2 aligns across 9 bases. CDR1 and CDR2 from the germline V gene are LGHDT and YNNKEL (reference sequence). CDR3 size: 16 residues. The ends lost 1 base at V and 2 bases at J; junction bases unmatched: 3. The CDR3 protein is CASSQVIAGAYNEQFF. DNA of the CDR3: TGTGCCAGCAGCCAAGTCATAGCGGGAGCCTACAATGAGCAGTTCTTC.

This clonotype was counted many times. This rearrangement joins TRBV6-1 to TRBJ1-5, with D possibly being TRBD1 (6 bases). Germline V CDR1 and CDR2: MNHNS, SASEGT. This CDR3 region has 15 residues. V lost 8 bases and J 2 bases, leaving 16 bases between the germline ends. This CDR3 is CASQSGGAGNQPQHF. CDR3 nucleotide sequence: TGTGCCAGCCAGAGCGGGGGCGCGGGCAATCAGCCCCAGCATTTT.

The gene calls are TRBV12-3 or TRBV12-4 and TRBJ2-1; D is possibly TRBD1 (6 bases). CDR3 length: 17 amino acids. The germline V and J ends were trimmed by 4 bases and 8 bases, with 24 bases remaining between them. The CDR3 DNA reads TGTGCCAGCAGTTCGCGAAGAGTGGGACACAGCAGGGATGAGCAGTTCTTC. It is translated as CASSSRRVGHSRDEQFF.

This clonotype came up many times. This chain joins TRBV5-1 and TRBJ2-1; TRBD2 might be the D (5 bases). The length of the CDR3 is 14 residues. CDR1 is SGHRS, CDR2 YFSETQ, per germline. V lost 0 bases and J 2 bases, leaving 6 bases between the germline ends. The CDR3 DNA sequence: TGCGCCAGCAGCTTGGAACTAGCCTACAATGAGCAGTTCTTC. It yields the protein CASSLELAYNEQFF. The full variable domain, completed using reference TRBV5-1 and TRBJ2-1, is KAGVTQTPRYLIKTRGQQVTLSCSPISGHRSVSWYQQTPGQGLQFLFEYFSETQRNKGNFPGRFSGRQFSNSRSEMNVSTLELGDSALYLCASSLELAYNEQFFGPGTRLTVL.

This clonotype occurred many times. In DNA, the CDR3 is TGTGCTAGTGGTTCCGGACTAGCCCCCTACGAGCAGTACTTC. It codes for CASGSGLAPYEQYF. J is TRBJ2-7 and V is TRBV12-5, with TRBD2 matching 8 bases. This CDR3 is built from 14 residues. The V gene's germline CDR1 is LGHNT and CDR2 FRNRAP. V shed 4 bases and J 2 bases; nucleotides not matched to a gene: 4.

V and J are TRBV30 and TRBJ1-1, with 8 positions matching TRBD1. V shed 4 bases and J 1 base; nucleotides not matched to a gene: 5. This CDR3 spans 14 amino acids. Germline V CDR1 and CDR2: GTSNPN, SVGIG (reference sequence). The CDR3 loop is CAWTPRGRNTEAFF. For the CDR3, the DNA is TGTGCCTGGACTCCCAGGGGGCGGAACACTGAAGCTTTCTTT.

A note on this clonotype: A much more abundant neighbour one base away suggests this may be a read error. The CDR3 nucleotides read TGCGCCAGCAGCGGCGGACTACCGCCAGATACGCGGTATTTT. As protein: CASSGGLPPDTRYF. The chain is built from TRBV5-1 and TRBJ2-3; possibly TRBD2 for D (6 bases). CDR3 length: 14 residues. Germline CDR1 SGHRS, CDR2 YFSETQ.

There are many counts of this clonotype. The chain links TRBV5-1 to TRBJ2-3; TRBD2 matches at 7 bases. The germline V gene has CDR1 SGHRS and CDR2 YFSETQ. J gave up 3 bases and V 1 base, and 5 bases lay outside the gene matches. The CDR3 sequence is 15 residues long. The CDR3 loop reads CASSLKGGVTDTQYF. As DNA, the CDR3 is TGCGCCAGCAGCTTGAAGGGAGGGGTGACAGATACGCAGTATTTT.

The V gene is TRBV29-1, the J gene TRBJ1-2; no firm D call. This CDR3 is built from 14 residues. V shed 0 bases and J shed 11 bases, with 19 bases lying between them. Germline CDR1 reads SQVTM; CDR2 reads ANQGSEA. The DNA for the CDR3 is TGCAGCGTTGAAGATCCCGGGCCCTCCTCCGGGTACACCTTC. It specifies CSVEDPGPSSGYTF.